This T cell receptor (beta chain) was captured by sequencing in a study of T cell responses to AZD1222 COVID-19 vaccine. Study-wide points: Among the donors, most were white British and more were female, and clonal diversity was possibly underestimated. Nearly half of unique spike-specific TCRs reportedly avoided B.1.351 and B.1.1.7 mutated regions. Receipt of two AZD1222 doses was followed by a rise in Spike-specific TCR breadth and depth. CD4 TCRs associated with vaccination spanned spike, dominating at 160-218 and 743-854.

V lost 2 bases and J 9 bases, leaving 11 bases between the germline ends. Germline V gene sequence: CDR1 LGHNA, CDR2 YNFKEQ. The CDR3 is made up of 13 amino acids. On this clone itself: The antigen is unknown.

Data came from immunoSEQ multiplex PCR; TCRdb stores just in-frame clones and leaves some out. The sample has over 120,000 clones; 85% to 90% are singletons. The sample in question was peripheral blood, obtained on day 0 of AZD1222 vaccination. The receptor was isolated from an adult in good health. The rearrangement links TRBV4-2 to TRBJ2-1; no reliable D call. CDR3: CASSQTTQPEQFF. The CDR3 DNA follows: TGTGCCAGCAGCCAAACTACACAACCTGAGCAGTTCTTC.